This TCR beta chain appears in the sequencing data of a study of healthy donors' naive CD4 and CD8 T cells (dated by TCRdb to between 2015 and 2017). About the study as a whole: The donors were selected to cover three age groups of six people each (20-25, 40-50 and 60-70 years), had a mean age of roughly 43, and were half female. For TCR alpha, a new primer set was designed to cover all functional IMGT alpha gene variants, and all other steps followed the beta-chain workflow. To examine how TCR variation is linked to lineage commitment, the study sequenced rearranged TCR alpha and beta chains from naive CD4+ and CD8+ T cells. Peripheral blood mononuclear cells were collected from roughly 17 healthy, unrelated individuals. Donors were HLA-typed by sequencing at HLA-A, -B, -C, -DRB1, -DQB1 and -DPB1 using the SBTexcellerator protocol, an ABI3130xl analyzer and SBTengine software. Paper-wide results and their limitations: The study did not directly address possible repertoire bias arising from homeostatic proliferation of naive T cells. Because alpha and beta chains were sequenced in bulk and could not be paired, the effects of the two chains in combination were not assessed. Taken together, V genes, J genes and CDR3 charge appeared to account for about 12% of the variance in CD4/CD8 propensity, mostly acting in an additive way. In both chains, CD4+ lineage was linked to a positively charged CDR3, whereas CD8+ lineage was linked to a negatively charged CDR3. Bias between naive CD4+ and CD8+ cells was reportedly observed for most V and J gene segments, consistently across donors and independently of HLA genotype.

On this clonotype: No antigen is known for it. No much larger clone is present one base from it, and per-base qualities are unavailable.

The CDR3 sequence holds 14 residues, the cysteine and phenylalanine included. Kept here is only the CDR3 DNA, which spans 42 bases and is read in frame from base 1. The germline V gene provides CDR1 LGHNA and CDR2 YSLEER. V is clipped by 3 bases and J by 2 bases, and the sequence between their germline boundaries is 11 bases long. Reads for this sample came from a 454 GS FLX Titanium. A previously published linear amplification protocol was used to build TCR libraries from approximately 480 ng of total RNA. Sequencing was carried out on the Roche/454 Genome Sequencer using Titanium chemistry. On the study's bioinformatics: Fewer than 100,000 rearranged TCR alpha transcripts were sequenced from five or six of the healthy donors. Duplicate transcripts were removed, and each unique TCR clonotype was defined by its CDR3 junction following IMGT nomenclature. CD4 versus CD8 status was modeled on V and J genes by logistic regression in R 2.13.0, with adjustment for donor effects and Bonferroni correction for multiple testing. The public reads were run again by TCRdb, first through fastp at Q25 and then through MiXCR, and only productive beta chains were kept. Each CDR3 protein gets just one entry, which takes the most common genes and DNA from the rows behind it. The V and J calls and clone size come from TCRdb's table, not from the authors' own analysis. This sample gives around 180,000 distinct CDR3 sequences in total; over 60% of them show up just once. The top ten constitute 2% to 2.5% of the sample.

Cells with a CD4+CD8-CD45RO-CD45RA+ profile were isolated by FACS and defined as naive CD4+ T cells, and those with a CD8+CD4-CD45RA+CD27bright profile were defined as naive CD8+ T cells. Antibodies against CD4 (RPA-T4), CD8 (SK1), CD27 (O323), CD45RA (HI100) and CD45RO (UCHL1) were used for sorting. The chain is encoded by TRBV4-3 joined to TRBJ2-7, with the D call perhaps TRBD1 or TRBD2, as 5 bases match in each case. What was sequenced was naive CD4+ and CD8+ T cells sorted from blood, pooled from several donors. The meaning of the sample's cell subset or site label: FACS-sorted naive CD4+ (CD45RO-CD45RA+) and naive CD8+ (CD45RA+CD27bright) T cells. This TCR came from a pool of human donors in good health; the sample pools cells from several healthy donors. The bases are TGCGCCAGCAGCCAGTACCGGGACGCCTACGAGCAGTACTTC. Translated, this gives CASSQYRDAYEQYF.